This T cell receptor beta chain derives from a study of blood T cell repertoires in COVID-19. Study information: COVID-19 samples, acute and convalescent, were from the United States, Italy and Spain. T cells, B-cell-depleted T cells, or PBMCs supplied cDNA or gDNA.

There are many counts of this clone. Original methodology: The assay estimated nucleated cells by amplifying reference gene primers. Here immunoSEQ multiplex PCR was the method, and the copy in TCRdb shows in-frame clones only, minus some. V, J and clone size derive from that table, while D and trimming were established from the DNA sequence. The profile shows about 100,000 clones, about three quarters of them singletons. The length of the CDR3 is 13 residues. Looked up from germline, CDR1 is SGHDN and CDR2 is FVKESK. The V and J ends lost 6 bases and 8 bases, in that order; junction bases with no gene match: 8.

The sequenced sample was peripheral blood. The chain employs TRBV14 and TRBJ1-1; TRBD1 aligns across 8 bases. The clonotype comes from a man aged 45 to 65 who had recovered from COVID-19. CDR3 sequence (DNA): TGTGCCAGCAGGCCGACAGGGGAATTGGAAGCTTTCTTT. Translating it yields CASRPTGELEAFF.